This passage covers 23 T cell receptor beta chains from one sample sequenced in a study of blood T cell repertoires in COVID-19. The table came from immunoSEQ multiplex PCR; TCRdb's copy has only in-frame clones and leaves some out. This sample has about 250,000 clones, with around 80% found just once. Sequenced sample: PBMCs or T cells enriched from blood (not recorded which). These receptors all come from a man aged 40-50 years who had been exposed to COVID-19.

This clone was recorded a few times. The rearrangement uses TRBV6-5 and TRBJ2-1, with a weak D call TRBD1 (5 bases). Germline CDR1 reads MNHEY; CDR2 reads SVGAGI. The V end was cut by 6 bases, the J end by 9 bases, with 18 bases between. The CDR3 totals 14 residues. The CDR3 spells CASRIPIRGGEQFF. CDR3 bases: TGTGCCAGCAGAATCCCCATTAGGGGCGGTGAGCAGTTCTTC.

V and J are TRBV29-1 and TRBJ1-3; 7 bases are shared with TRBD1. The CDR3 spans 15 residues. In germline, CDR1 is SQVTM, CDR2 ANQGSEA. Trimming removed 3 bases from V and 4 bases from J; junction bases left unmatched: 9. The CDR3 region has the DNA TGCAGCGTTGAGGCTCGCCCGGGACAGGGAAACACCATATATTTT. It specifies CSVEARPGQGNTIYF.

V and J are TRBV5-4 and TRBJ2-3, with TRBD2 matching 8 bases. Germline CDR1 SGHNT, CDR2 YYREEE (reference sequence). The CDR3 consists of 16 residues. Germline trimming cut 5 bases from V and 2 bases from J; bases unmatched to any gene: 10. The CDR3 nucleotides are TGTGCCAGCAGGTTTACTAGCGGCTTCATCACAGATACGCAGTATTTT. This translates into CASRFTSGFITDTQYF.

The CDR3 is CASSFGGVSGTEAFF. The CDR3 DNA follows: TGTGCCAGCAGCTTCGGGGGGGTGTCAGGGACTGAAGCTTTCTTT. The chain employs TRBV7-6 and TRBJ1-1, with a possible D match to TRBD1 (5 bases). The CDR3 is 15 amino acids. The V gene lost 3 bases and the J gene lost 5 bases, with 16 bases spanning the gap. Germline-derived CDR1 and CDR2 are SGHVS and FNYEAQ.

The chain links TRBV25-1 to TRBJ1-2; 8 bases line up with TRBD1. Germline V gene data show CDR1 as MGHDK and CDR2 as SYGVNS. The trim removed 4 bases at V and 8 bases at J, leaving 3 bases unmatched. The CDR3 consists of 12 residues. This CDR3 reads CASSVTGDGYTF. The CDR3 DNA follows: TGTGCCAGCAGTGTGACAGGGGACGGCTACACCTTC.

The chain carries TRBV7-8 and TRBJ1-4; D may be TRBD1 (6 bases). Germline V gene lookup returns CDR1 SGHVS and CDR2 FQNEAQ. Trimming took off 5 bases at V and 7 bases at J, with 20 bases between the two ends. This CDR3 has 16 residues. CDR3 nucleotide sequence: TGTGCCAGCAGCCGTGAGGGGGACCGTGATTTTGAAAAACTGTTTTTT. This sequence encodes CASSREGDRDFEKLFF.

The V call is TRBV5-1, the J call TRBJ2-7, with 11 nucleotides matching TRBD2. Per germline, CDR1 SGHRS and CDR2 YFSETQ. Trimming cost V 2 bases and J 6 bases; bases outside gene matches: 4. The CDR3 totals 14 residues. The CDR3, as DNA: TGCGCCAGCAGCTTTACTAGCGGGAGTGGCGAGCAGTACTTC. Its protein is CASSFTSGSGEQYF.

The table lists this clone with a count of one. The chain employs TRBV24-1 and TRBJ1-2, with 9 nucleotides matching TRBD1. Germline V gives CDR1 KGHDR, CDR2 SFDVKD. Germline trimming cut 3 bases from V and 7 bases from J; bases unmatched to any gene: 11. This CDR3 region has 16 residues. CDR3 coding DNA: TGTGCCACCAGTGATCTATCCGGGACAGGGTTTAGTGGCTACACCTTC. It translates to CATSDLSGTGFSGYTF.

The chain carries TRBV15 and TRBJ2-7; TRBD2 matches at 10 bases. In germline, CDR1 is LNHNV, CDR2 YYDKDF (reference sequence). The V and J ends lost 3 bases and 3 bases, in that order; junction bases with no gene match: 5. CDR3 size: 15 residues. The CDR3 sequence: CATSRVSGRIYEQYF. Here the CDR3 DNA reads TGTGCCACCAGCAGGGTTAGCGGGAGGATCTACGAGCAGTACTTC.

V usage is TRBV11-2 and J usage is TRBJ2-3; D might be TRBD2 (6 bases). This CDR3 spans 14 amino acids. Trimming took 5 bases from V and 11 from J, leaving 20 bases between them. CDR1 and CDR2 from the germline V gene are SGHAT and FQNNGV. The CDR3 protein is CASSPRMGGDEQYF. The CDR3 DNA reads TGTGCCAGCAGCCCTCGGATGGGAGGAGATGAGCAGTATTTT. Drawing the rest from reference TRBV11-2 and TRBJ2-3, the complete variable domain is EAGVAQSPRYKIIEKRQSVAFWCNPISGHATLYWYQQILGQGPKLLIQFQNNGVVDDSQLPKDRFSAERLKGVDSTLKIQPAKLEDSAVYLCASSPRMGGDEQYFGPGTRLTVL.

The V gene is TRBV3-1 (or the pseudogene TRBV3-2), the J gene TRBJ2-7; 7 nucleotides match TRBD2. Germline CDR1 LGHDT, CDR2 YNNKEL (reference sequence). The ends lost 5 bases at V and 6 bases at J; junction bases unmatched: 10. This CDR3 spans 14 amino acids. CDR3 DNA sequence: TGTGCCAGCAGCGAAGCGGGAATTAGGCGCGAGCAGTACTTC. This sequence encodes CASSEAGIRREQYF.

This clone has only a few counts. The gene calls are TRBV7-9 and TRBJ2-7; D might be TRBD2 (6 bases). Trimming left V 0 bases short and J 2 bases short, with 14 bases between. Germline V lookup: CDR1 SEHNR, CDR2 FQNEAQ (reference sequence). The CDR3 is 16 amino acids. The CDR3 spells CASSLAPAGSTYEQYF. The CDR3 DNA reads as TGTGCCAGCAGCTTAGCGCCGGCGGGATCAACCTACGAGCAGTACTTC.

This rearrangement joins TRBV9 to TRBJ1-4; possibly TRBD1 for D (5 bases). The V gene's germline CDR1 is SGDLS and CDR2 YYNGEE. This CDR3 comprises 14 residues. V was trimmed by 3 bases and J by 3 bases, leaving 9 bases between them. As DNA, the CDR3 is TGTGCCAGCAGCGATGGGGGGTCTAATGAAAAACTGTTTTTT. This gives the protein CASSDGGSNEKLFF.

This CDR3 is CASRQGDSGANVLTF. In nucleotides, the CDR3 is TGTGCCAGCCGACAGGGAGACTCTGGGGCCAACGTCCTGACTTTC. The J gene is TRBJ2-6, the V gene TRBV6-5; 7 bases fit TRBD1. Germline CDR1 reads MNHEY; CDR2 reads SVGAGI. The CDR3 covers 15 residues. J gave up 0 bases and V 8 bases, and 4 bases lay outside the gene matches.

This clone was observed a single time. This chain joins TRBV3-1 (or the pseudogene TRBV3-2) and TRBJ2-2; D perhaps matches TRBD2 (5 bases). The CDR3 contains 15 residues. Trimming removed 0 bases from V and 9 bases from J, with 14 bases in between. CDR1 is LGHDT and CDR2 is YNNKEL in the germline V gene (reference sequence). The CDR3 bases are TGTGCCAGCAGCCAAGATCATTTGAGGGCGTGGGAGCTGTTTTTT. Translation: CASSQDHLRAWELFF.

The CDR3, as DNA: TGTGCCAGTAGTACTTTAAGCGGGGGAGCCTACGAGCAGTACTTC. Translated, it gives CASSTLSGGAYEQYF. V is TRBV19 and J is TRBJ2-7, with 8 positions matching TRBD2. CDR1 and CDR2 from the germline V gene are LNHDA and SQIVND (reference sequence). V lost 4 bases and J lost 2; bases outside the gene matches: 7. The CDR3 sequence is 15 residues long.

The chain has TRBV18 and TRBJ1-1; tentatively, D is TRBD1 (5 bases). The V and J ends lost 6 bases and 5 bases respectively, with 10 bases between them. CDR3 length: 12 amino acids. CDR1 is KGHSH and CDR2 is LQKENI in the germline V gene. The CDR3 region has the DNA TGTGCCAGCTCTCCCAGGGCTACTGAAGCTTTCTTT. Translated: CASSPRATEAFF.

The chain is built from TRBV24-1 and TRBJ2-5; 7 bases align to TRBD1. J was trimmed by 3 bases and V by 12 bases; bases with no gene match: 12. This CDR3 contains 14 residues. Germline loops: CDR1 KGHDR, CDR2 SFDVKD. CDR3 in amino acids: CAARGQLLKETQYF. The DNA of the CDR3 is TGTGCCGCCCGGGGACAGTTGCTGAAAGAGACCCAGTACTTC.

The chain links TRBV7-2 to TRBJ2-2, with 12 bases aligning to TRBD2. Trimming removed 4 bases from V and 8 bases from J; junction bases left unmatched: 11. CDR1 is SGHTA and CDR2 is FQGNSA in the germline V gene. The CDR3 length is 17 residues. The CDR3 nucleotides read TGTGCCAGCAGCTCCACCCGACTAGCGGGAGAACGAGGGGAGCTGTTTTTT. Protein sequence: CASSSTRLAGERGELFF.

The J gene is TRBJ1-3, the V gene TRBV5-1; 12 positions agree with TRBD1. The germline CDR1 and CDR2 sequences are SGHRS and YFSETQ. Trimming at V came to 0 bases and at J to 0 bases, leaving 7 bases not matched to a gene. This CDR3 contains 19 residues. CDR3 loop: CASSLAYGTGGYSGNTIYF. CDR3 sequence (DNA): TGCGCCAGCAGCTTGGCCTATGGGACAGGGGGCTACTCTGGAAACACCATATATTTT.

The chain couples TRBV18 to TRBJ2-1, with D hard to call. With 3 bases removed from V and 6 bases from J, the gap between germline ends came to 15 bases. The CDR3 extends over 15 amino acids. In germline, CDR1 is KGHSH, CDR2 LQKENI. CDR3 sequence: CASSPVRTGGNEQFF. In nucleotides, the CDR3 is TGTGCCAGCTCACCGGTCAGAACGGGTGGCAATGAGCAGTTCTTC.

The chain joins TRBV5-5 to TRBJ1-6, with D tentatively TRBD1 (5 bases). Germline V lookup: CDR1 SGHKS, CDR2 YYEKEE (reference sequence). The V end lost 3 bases, the J end lost 10 bases, and 26 bases lay between the germline ends. The CDR3 sequence is 18 residues long. For the CDR3, the DNA is TGTGCCAGCAGCTCCCTCCGTCCGGACACCCTCGTAGGGTCACCCCTCCACTTT. Amino acids: CASSSLRPDTLVGSPLHF.

The rearrangement joins TRBV24-1 to TRBJ1-1, with TRBD1 identical over 10 bases. Germline-derived CDR1 and CDR2 are KGHDR and SFDVKD. The CDR3 spans 13 residues. Unmatched junction bases numbered 6, after V lost 8 bases and J lost 7 bases. The CDR3 reads CATTLGQGGEAFF. CDR3 nucleotide sequence: TGTGCCACCACCCTAGGACAGGGGGGTGAAGCTTTCTTT.